This passage covers 5 T cell receptor beta chains from one sample sequenced in a study of control samples from healthy donors and cancer patients. Measured with immunoSEQ multiplex PCR; TCRdb has only the in-frame clones, and not every one. Altogether 120,000 to 150,000 clones are present, 80% to 95% being singletons, with the ten largest covering roughly 6.2%. Sequencing was carried out using blood. The receptors stem from a man aged 18 to 35 in good health.

This chain joins TRBV5-8 and TRBJ1-1; TRBD1 matches at 9 bases. Germline V lookup: CDR1 SGHTS, CDR2 YDEGEE. This CDR3 spans 19 amino acids. V was pared by 0 bases and J by 1 base, with 13 bases of the junction left unmatched. The CDR3 loop reads CASSLVWGGQGAGNTEAFF. In DNA form, the CDR3 reads TGTGCCAGCAGCTTGGTCTGGGGGGGACAGGGTGCGGGGAACACTGAAGCTTTCTTT.

V is TRBV27 and J is TRBJ1-4, with TRBD1 matching 7 bases. Trimming took 3 bases from V and 6 from J; bases not matched to a gene: 13. Germline CDR1 reads MNHEY; CDR2 reads SMNVEV (reference sequence). The CDR3 is made up of 17 amino acids. The CDR3 bases are TGTGCCAGCAGTTTCACCCCGGGACAGACAGATGATGAAAAACTGTTTTTT. This translates into CASSFTPGQTDDEKLFF. Full variable domain (remainder filled in from reference TRBV27 and TRBJ1-4): EAQVTQNPRYLITVTGKKLTVTCSQNMNHEYMSWYRQDPGLGLRQIYYSMNVEVTDKGDVPEGYKVSRKEKRNFPLILESPSPNQTSLYFCASSFTPGQTDDEKLFFGSGTQLSVL.

This chain joins TRBV20-1 and TRBJ1-1; D is uncertain. The CDR3 loop spans 15 amino acids. Deletions cut 3 bases from V and 1 base from J, with 15 bases between. The germline CDR1 and CDR2 sequences are DFQATT and SNEGSKA (reference sequence). The CDR3 protein is CSASPPQTANTEAFF. CDR3 bases: TGCAGTGCTAGTCCACCTCAGACGGCGAACACTGAAGCTTTCTTT.

The chain couples TRBV7-2 to TRBJ2-3, with D tentatively TRBD2 (6 bases). The CDR3 is 12 amino acids. Looked up from germline, CDR1 is SGHTA and CDR2 is FQGNSA. V was trimmed by 3 bases and J by 9 bases, leaving 10 bases between them. CDR3 in amino acids: CASSFSSETQYF. The CDR3 DNA reads as TGTGCCAGCAGCTTCTCTAGCGAGACGCAGTATTTT.

The chain links TRBV2 to TRBJ1-6; possibly TRBD1 for D (6 bases). The CDR3 totals 14 residues. Trimming took 4 bases from V and 7 from J, leaving 11 bases between them. In germline, CDR1 is SNHLY, CDR2 FYNNEI. DNA of the CDR3: TGTGCCAGCAGTGTCGCAGGGGAAAATTCACCCCTCCACTTT. This encodes CASSVAGENSPLHF.